Listed below are T cell receptor beta chains from one sample, sequenced in a study of blood T cells in healthy people across ages. TCRdb used MiXCR to reprocess the 5' RACE reads, holding one entry per CDR3 protein. The sample records 1.5 million to 2 million distinct CDR3 sequences, about 35% being singletons. Sample: blood. These receptors came from a woman in her thirties in good health. The CDR3 runs from the conserved cysteine through the conserved F or W. D genes are given only for firm matches. Rows may omit the clone size; those that give it use once, few, many or a size class.

V	J	size	D	CDR3	DNA
TRBV20-1	TRBJ2-5	NA	TRBD2	CSARDLLAGGWETQYF	TGCAGTGCTAGGGACCTACTAGCGGGGGGGTGGGAGACCCAGTACTTC
TRBV20-1	TRBJ2-3	NA	NA	CSARKAGTDTQYF	TGCAGTGCTAGAAAAGCTGGGACAGATACGCAGTATTTT
TRBV27	TRBJ1-2	NA	NA	CASSPRTDRNYGYTF	TGTGCCAGCAGTCCAAGGACCGACAGGAACTATGGCTACACCTTC
TRBV6-5	TRBJ2-3	NA	NA	CASIPRGSTDTQYF	TGTGCCAGCATCCCCCGGGGTAGCACAGATACGCAGTATTTT
TRBV5-4	TRBJ2-5	NA	TRBD2	CASSSGGGRMDETQYF	TGTGCCAGCAGCTCTGGCGGGGGGCGCATGGATGAGACCCAGTACTTC
TRBV28	TRBJ2-3	NA	TRBD2	CASSSNSGSPDTQYF	TGTGCCAGCAGTTCGAATAGCGGGAGCCCAGATACGCAGTATTTT
TRBV7-2	TRBJ1-2	NA	TRBD1	CASTADRGGYGYTF	TGTGCCAGTACCGCGGACAGGGGGGGGTATGGCTACACCTTC
TRBV7-9	TRBJ2-1	NA	NA	CASSTTSVFEQFF	TGTGCCAGCAGTACAACCTCCGTTTTTGAGCAGTTCTTC
TRBV7-9	TRBJ2-1	NA	NA	CASSLVAGISSYNEQFF	TGTGCCAGCAGCTTAGTCGCAGGGATTAGCTCCTACAATGAGCAGTTCTTC
TRBV6-6	TRBJ2-3	NA	NA	CASKMGRGGPLADTQYF	TGTGCCAGTAAAATGGGGCGGGGCGGGCCACTTGCAGATACGCAGTATTTT
TRBV6-6	TRBJ2-1	few	NA	CASSYGTGTYNEQFF	TGTGCCAGCAGTTACGGCACAGGGACCTACAATGAGCAGTTCTTC
TRBV20-1	TRBJ2-7	NA	NA	CSARDQGMSTYEQYF	TGCAGTGCTAGAGATCAGGGGATGTCGACCTACGAGCAGTACTTC